This TCR beta chain is drawn from a study of CD8 T cells in ankylosing spondylitis. This clonotype was recorded a few times. What it recognizes is unknown. V gave up 2 bases and J gave up 8 bases, with 12 bases separating them. Germline assignment: CDR1 MNHNS and CDR2 SASEGT. The CDR3 consists of 13 residues. Study findings and constraints: Both synovial fluid and blood in reactive arthritis had previously been reported to carry some motif variants. In ankylosing spondylitis blood, a motif of 7 to 9 highly homologous TCR beta variants appeared characteristic. Reports say disease-linked clones showed up significantly more in matched ankylosing spondylitis synovial fluid.

Quantitative barcoded 5'-RACE was used to prepare TCR beta libraries. TCRdb itself ran the 5' RACE reads through MiXCR, one entry per CDR3 protein. This table has just over 350,000 distinct CDR3 sequences, 20% to 25% appearing once. What was sequenced was blood, either unsorted or a sorted T cell fraction (not recorded which). This chain joins TRBV6-1 and TRBJ1-2; no clear D gene. This receptor was taken from a male donor with ankylosing spondylitis or in good health (not recorded which). CDR3: CASSEFPRLGYTF. The DNA of the CDR3 is TGTGCCAGCAGTGAATTTCCGCGACTCGGCTACACCTTC.